One sample yielded the 19 T cell receptor beta chains listed below, sequenced in a study of T-cell reconstitution after alpha-beta-depleted transplantation in children. Unique molecular identifiers were incorporated during preparation of the TCRbeta library. Each CDR3 protein is one row after TCRdb ran MiXCR on the PCR reads. The table has fewer than 700,000 distinct CDR3 sequences, roughly 24% seen once; the top ten hold roughly 15%. Here the sequenced sample was PBMCs, mostly from graft donor cells, taken 360 days after TCRalphabeta/CD19-depleted stem cell transplant. These receptors were taken from a boy less than two years old who had a stem cell transplant for acute myeloid leukemia, so the T cells may come from the graft donor.

The sample holds a few counts of this clonotype. The rearrangement joins TRBV7-3 to TRBJ2-7; TRBD1 might be the D (5 bases). Trimming removed 5 bases from V and 6 bases from J, with 17 bases in between. The germline gives CDR1 SGHTA, CDR2 FQGTGA. This CDR3 is 14 amino acids long. CDR3 residues: CASSPDRRGGEQYF. CDR3 DNA sequence: TGTGCCAGCAGCCCCGACAGAAGAGGTGGCGAGCAGTACTTC.

This chain uses TRBV15 with TRBJ2-4; a weak D match, TRBD2 (5 bases). Trimming removed 6 bases from V and 1 base from J, with 16 bases in between. CDR1 and CDR2 (germline): LNHNV, YYDKDF (reference sequence). This CDR3 has 16 amino acids. CDR3 bases: TGTGCCACCAGTGGAGAGGGCCGCGCGGCCAAAAACATTCAGTACTTC. Its translation is CATSGEGRAAKNIQYF.

This sequence joins TRBV5-1 and TRBJ2-1; 7 positions agree with TRBD1. The CDR3 consists of 17 residues. V dropped 0 bases and J dropped 4; count of bases not matched to a gene: 10. The germline V gene encodes CDR1 SGHRS and CDR2 YFSETQ. As DNA, the CDR3 is TGCGCCAGCAGCTTGGTTACTCTTAGGGACAGATACAATGAGCAGTTCTTC. Protein: CASSLVTLRDRYNEQFF. Full variable domain (remainder filled in from reference TRBV5-1 and TRBJ2-1): KAGVTQTPRYLIKTRGQQVTLSCSPISGHRSVSWYQQTPGQGLQFLFEYFSETQRNKGNFPGRFSGRQFSNSRSEMNVSTLELGDSALYLCASSLVTLRDRYNEQFFGPGTRLTVL.

The sample holds many counts of this clonotype. The chain recombines TRBV12-3 or TRBV12-4 with TRBJ2-5, with no clear D. This CDR3 is 13 amino acids long. V was cut by 6 bases and J by 4 bases, with 12 bases left in between. CDR3 coding DNA: TGTGCCAGCAGCCCTAACAGTCCAGAGACCCAGTACTTC. Protein: CASSPNSPETQYF.

This clonotype was detected ten times or more. The gene calls are TRBV20-1 and TRBJ2-6; D unresolved. Per the germline V gene, CDR1 is DFQATT and CDR2 is SNEGSKA (reference sequence). Trimming took off 0 bases at V and 0 bases at J, with 9 bases between the two ends. There are 16 residues in the CDR3. The CDR3 nucleotides read TGCAGTGCTAGAGATCAATGGGTCTCTGGGGCCAACGTCCTGACTTTC. Its translation: CSARDQWVSGANVLTF.

This clonotype was counted many times. The chain uses TRBV20-1 and TRBJ2-2, with no clear D. V dropped 2 bases and J dropped 1 base, with 5 bases sitting between them. Germline assignment: CDR1 DFQATT and CDR2 SNEGSKA (reference sequence). The CDR3 consists of 13 residues. CDR3 region: CSARQRNTGELFF. The CDR3 nucleotides are TGCAGTGCTAGACAGCGGAACACCGGGGAGCTGTTTTTT.

This clonotype came up a few times. The genes are TRBV7-2 and TRBJ2-5; TRBD2 matches 12 bases. Germline lookup yields CDR1 SGHTA and CDR2 FQGNSA. CDR3 length equals 14 residues. Unmatched junction bases numbered 6, after V lost 4 bases and J lost 9 bases. This CDR3 is CASSSSGGVNSQYF. The CDR3 coding sequence is TGTGCCAGCAGCTCTAGCGGGGGGGTTAATTCCCAGTACTTC.

The chain joins TRBV7-2 to TRBJ2-1; D unresolved. Between the trimmed V and J ends, which lost 5 bases and 2 bases, there was a span of 16 bases. CDR3 length: 16 residues. CDR1 is SGHTA, CDR2 FQGNSA, per germline. CDR3 in amino acids: CASSTYRAETYNEQFF. CDR3 nucleotides: TGTGCCAGCAGCACGTACCGGGCAGAGACCTACAATGAGCAGTTCTTC.

V gene TRBV11-2 combines with J gene TRBJ1-2, with D tentatively TRBD1 (6 bases). CDR3 size: 16 residues. Trimming took 2 bases from V and 7 from J, leaving 20 bases between them. Germline loops: CDR1 SGHAT, CDR2 FQNNGV. CDR3: CASSLIENRGRSGYTF. DNA for the CDR3: TGTGCCAGCAGCTTAATCGAAAATCGGGGGCGGTCTGGCTACACCTTC.

This rearrangement joins TRBV20-1 to TRBJ2-1; D is undetermined. CDR3 length equals 14 residues. In germline, CDR1 is DFQATT, CDR2 SNEGSKA (reference sequence). This CDR3 is CALILSFSYNEQFF. The CDR3 DNA reads TGCGCCTTAATCTTATCCTTCTCCTACAATGAGCAGTTCTTC.

A few counts support this clonotype. The chain recombines TRBV4-2 with TRBJ2-7; TRBD2 might be the D (5 bases). V lost 1 base and J 0 bases, leaving 10 bases between the germline ends. Germline CDR1 reads LGHNA; CDR2 reads YNFKEQ. This CDR3 has 15 amino acids. CDR3 DNA sequence: TGTGCCAGCAGCCAAGTCTCTGGGAGCTCCTACGAGCAGTACGTC. Protein sequence: CASSQVSGSSYEQYV.

The chain couples TRBV7-9 to TRBJ2-4, with D possibly TRBD1 on 6 matching bases. Trimming removed 6 bases at V and 7 bases at J, with 13 bases between. Germline CDR1 is SEHNR and CDR2 is FQNEAQ (reference sequence). CDR3 size: 13 residues. The CDR3 DNA sequence: TGTGCCAGCAGTTCCGACAGGAATAACATTCAGTACTTC. It specifies CASSSDRNNIQYF.

The V and J genes are TRBV29-1 and TRBJ2-2, with TRBD1 identical over 7 bases. From germline, CDR1 is SQVTM and CDR2 ANQGSEA. J was trimmed by 5 bases and V by 4 bases; bases with no gene match: 4. This CDR3 has 13 residues. The CDR3 spells CSVAQGRTGELFF. CDR3 DNA sequence: TGCAGCGTTGCACAGGGGAGAACCGGGGAGCTGTTTTTT.

V is TRBV15 and J is TRBJ2-5; TRBD2 agrees at 11 bases. The CDR3 runs to 14 residues. The germline V gene encodes CDR1 LNHNV and CDR2 YYDKDF (reference sequence). V lost 5 bases and J lost 5; bases outside the gene matches: 4. The DNA for the CDR3 is TGTGCCACCAGCCTAGCGGGGGGCGCGGAGACCCAGTACTTC. Translated, it gives CATSLAGGAETQYF.

To note about this clonotype: A read error may be the cause here, since a much bigger clone is one base away. The V and J genes are TRBV12-3 or TRBV12-4 and TRBJ1-5; a weak D match, TRBD1 (5 bases). V lost 3 bases, J lost 7 bases, and 7 bases lay in between. This CDR3 has 12 amino acids. The chain's CDR3 is CASSFREQPQHF. CDR3 nucleotides: TGTGCCAGCAGTTTCAGGGAGCAGCCCCAGCATTTT.

Only a few counts were recorded for this clonotype. V usage is TRBV20-1 and J usage is TRBJ2-1; 8 bases match TRBD2. The CDR3 is 13 residues long. V lost 6 bases and J lost 9; bases outside the gene matches: 10. CDR1 is DFQATT and CDR2 is SNEGSKA in the germline V gene (reference sequence). CDR3 nucleotide sequence: TGCAGTGCCGCGGGGGGCAGGGAAAGTGAGCAGTTCTTC. Its translation is CSAAGGRESEQFF.

In its sample, this clonotype was seen many times. V is TRBV20-1 and J is TRBJ2-1; no firm D call. Trimming left V 0 bases short and J 0 bases short, with 12 bases between. The CDR3 covers 16 residues. Germline-derived CDR1 and CDR2 are DFQATT and SNEGSKA (reference sequence). The CDR3 DNA sequence: TGCAGTGCTAGAGATCCAGCAGAGCACTCCTACAATGAGCAGTTCTTC. It is translated as CSARDPAEHSYNEQFF.

The chain recombines TRBV21-1 with TRBJ2-7; the tabulated D call, TRBD2, remains unverified against the DNA. TRBV21-1 is listed as a pseudogene. CDR3 length: 15 residues. The CDR3 DNA sequence: TGTGCCAGCAGCAATAAGCGGGGGAGCTCCTACGAGCAGTACTTC. Its translation is CASSNKRGSSYEQYF.

The genes are TRBV12-3 or TRBV12-4 and TRBJ1-5; tentative D call: TRBD1 (6 bases). V gave up 8 bases and J gave up 1 base, with 18 bases separating them. The CDR3 covers 16 residues. The CDR3 sequence: CASSLGGNRSNQPQHF. The CDR3 DNA reads as TGTGCCAGCTCGCTAGGGGGGAATCGGAGCAATCAGCCCCAGCATTTT.